This entry describes one T cell receptor beta chain. The antigen remains undetermined. This record comes from a study of neoadjuvant anti-PD-1 for oral cavity cancer. In the study overall: Nivolumab at 3 mg/kg was mostly given biweekly, three to four doses, pre-surgery.

Study outcomes and limitations: Higher pretreatment blood Treg/Th17 ratios correlated with higher pretreatment blood and lower post-treatment tumor TCRbeta clonality.

Assay used: immunoSEQ multiplex PCR; TCRdb lists only in-frame clones, some missing. The repertoire consists of around 60,000 clones, with around four fifths occurring once and the leading ten covering around 2.6%. CDR3 length: 15 amino acids. V was clipped by 5 bases and J by 0 bases, with 9 bases between them. Germline values: CDR1 SGHRS, CDR2 YFSETQ. The rearrangement joins TRBV5-1 to TRBJ1-6, with no clear D. This specimen consisted of PBMCs, obtained before nivolumab (anti-PD-1) treatment. The TCR originated in a person aged 35-79 years with oral cavity squamous cell carcinoma. CDR3 residues: CASRLASSYNSPLHF. As DNA, the CDR3 is TGCGCCAGCAGATTAGCTAGCTCCTATAATTCACCCCTCCACTTT. Full variable domain (rest looked up from reference TRBV5-1 and TRBJ1-6): KAGVTQTPRYLIKTRGQQVTLSCSPISGHRSVSWYQQTPGQGLQFLFEYFSETQRNKGNFPGRFSGRQFSNSRSEMNVSTLELGDSALYLCASRLASSYNSPLHFGNGTRLTVT.